In this sample, the clone carrying this T cell receptor (beta chain) turned up a few times. Its antigen is currently unknown. The germline CDR1 and CDR2 sequences are SGHVS and FQNEAQ. This CDR3 comprises 13 residues. Trimming removed 11 bases at V and 6 bases at J, with 19 bases between. The data originate from a study of shared clonotypes between healthy human individuals. Study information: CD8 memory received one plate per donor, CD8 naive two, CD4 memory three and CD4 naive three. Study results and caveats: Rarefaction showed that sequencing of sorted subsets was incomplete (despite large depth).

Measured with immunoSEQ multiplex PCR; TCRdb has only the in-frame clones, and not every one. Among 550,000 to 800,000 clones listed, under 80% were seen once. V and J are TRBV7-8 and TRBJ1-2; D might be TRBD1 (6 bases). Sequencing was carried out using memory CD4+ T cells sorted from blood. This sample's subset: CD45RA-negative fraction. The TCR originated in a woman in her 30s in good health. Here the CDR3 DNA reads TGTGCCCCTAGGGGGACACCAAGGGATGGCTACACCTTC. It translates to CAPRGTPRDGYTF.